The 31 T cell receptor beta chains below all came from one sample that was sequenced in a study of radiotherapy plus CTLA-4 blockade in lung cancer. Clones were sequenced by immunoSEQ multiplex PCR, and TCRdb holds only the in-frame ones, with some missing. The sample records some 25,000 clones, about 76% being singletons. This material consisted of peripheral blood, taken from a patient treated with radiotherapy plus ipilimumab. These receptors came from a human donor with non-small cell lung cancer whose response to radiotherapy plus ipilimumab could not be evaluated.

The V gene is TRBV18, the J gene TRBJ2-7; weak D call: TRBD2 (5 bases). The CDR3 length is 14 residues. Germline V lookup: CDR1 KGHSH, CDR2 LQKENI. V dropped 3 bases and J dropped 4 bases, with 13 bases sitting between them. CDR3 amino acids: CASSPSSRRYEQYF. CDR3 coding DNA: TGTGCCAGCTCACCTTCATCCCGGAGGTACGAGCAGTACTTC.

DNA of the CDR3: TGTGCCAGCAGTACAAGACAGGGTACCACTGAAGCTTTCTTT. It codes for CASSTRQGTTEAFF. This chain connects TRBV6-1 to TRBJ1-1; 7 positions match TRBD1. The V gene's germline CDR1 is MNHNS and CDR2 SASEGT. CDR3 length: 14 amino acids. The trim removed 5 bases at V and 4 bases at J, leaving 7 bases unmatched.

The genes are TRBV29-1 and TRBJ1-2, with 10 nucleotides matching TRBD1. V shed 7 bases, J shed 4 bases, and the junction held 6 bases outside the gene matches. The CDR3 has 13 residues. Germline-derived CDR1 and CDR2 are SQVTM and ANQGSEA. CDR3 coding DNA: TGCAGCGCTAGACAGGGGGCAAGCTATGGCTACACCTTC. Residues: CSARQGASYGYTF.

The chain links TRBV30 to TRBJ2-5; possible D gene TRBD2, 6 bases. V was trimmed by 5 bases and J by 9 bases, leaving 19 bases between them. Germline V gene data show CDR1 as GTSNPN and CDR2 as SVGIG (reference sequence). The CDR3 runs to 13 residues. The chain's CDR3 is CAWSAGRSISQYF. As DNA, the CDR3 is TGTGCCTGGTCAGCGGGCCGTTCAATCTCCCAGTACTTC.

The chain links TRBV6-5 to TRBJ2-1; D might be TRBD2 (6 bases). The CDR3 runs to 15 residues. The ends were cut back, 2 bases at V and 4 bases at J, with 12 bases in the middle. Germline loops: CDR1 MNHEY, CDR2 SVGAGI. This chain's CDR3 is CASSYRGSGYNEQFF. Here the CDR3 DNA reads TGTGCCAGCAGTTACAGAGGTAGCGGATACAATGAGCAGTTCTTC.

The CDR3 region is CASSEWGVAGGHNEQFF. As DNA, the CDR3 is TGTGCCAGCAGTGAATGGGGGGTAGCGGGAGGCCACAATGAGCAGTTCTTC. V is TRBV25-1 and J is TRBJ2-1, with 10 nucleotides matching TRBD2. J lost 5 bases, V lost 1 base, and 8 bases had no gene match. The CDR3 spans 17 residues. The germline CDR1 and CDR2 sequences are MGHDK and SYGVNS.

CDR3 DNA: TGTGCCAGCACCAGCCCGGGGACAGGGTTACAAGAGACCCAGTACTTC. This codes for CASTSPGTGLQETQYF. The V and J genes are TRBV28 and TRBJ2-5, with 9 bases aligning to TRBD1. Trimming cost V 7 bases and J 2 bases; bases outside gene matches: 11. Per the germline V gene, CDR1 is MDHEN and CDR2 is SYDVKM. The CDR3 length is 16 residues.

This rearrangement joins TRBV6-6 to TRBJ2-1; maybe TRBD2 (6 bases). This CDR3 has 16 amino acids. Germline V lookup: CDR1 MNHNY, CDR2 SVGAGI (reference sequence). V gave up 5 bases and J gave up 4 bases, with 18 bases separating them. The CDR3 here is CASSGVLAGSYNEQFF. CDR3 nucleotide sequence: TGTGCCAGCAGTGGAGTACTAGCAGGATCTTACAATGAGCAGTTCTTC.

V and J are TRBV9 and TRBJ2-7; the D gene is possibly TRBD2 (5 bases). The CDR3 has 15 residues. V lost 0 bases, J lost 4 bases, and 14 bases lay in between. Germline values: CDR1 SGDLS, CDR2 YYNGEE. CDR3 coding DNA: TGTGCCAGCAGCGTAGACCCCGGGAACGGGTACGAGCAGTACTTC. Translated: CASSVDPGNGYEQYF. The full variable domain, completed using reference TRBV9 and TRBJ2-7, is DSGVTQTPKHLITATGQRVTLRCSPRSGDLSVYWYQQSLDQGLQFLIQYYNGEERAKGNILERFSAQQFPDLHSELNLSSLELGDSALYFCASSVDPGNGYEQYFGPGTRLTVT.

The V gene is TRBV19, the J gene TRBJ2-2; D is undetermined. The length of the CDR3 is 14 residues. The ends were cut back, 8 bases at V and 1 base at J, with 11 bases in the middle. Germline V gene sequence: CDR1 LNHDA, CDR2 SQIVND (reference sequence). CDR3 amino acids: CASDKALNTGELFF. CDR3 bases: TGTGCCAGTGATAAAGCCCTGAACACCGGGGAGCTGTTTTTT.

There are a few counts of this clone. The V and J genes are TRBV18 and TRBJ2-7, with 10 bases fitting TRBD2. Germline loops: CDR1 KGHSH, CDR2 LQKENI. The CDR3 is made up of 15 amino acids. The junction had 7 bases not matched to a gene; V was cut back by 2 bases and J by 6 bases. CDR3: CASSPGSGRMGEQYF. As DNA, the CDR3 is TGTGCCAGCTCACCAGGTAGCGGGAGGATGGGCGAGCAGTACTTC.

The chain couples TRBV27 to TRBJ2-5; no reliable D call. The germline CDR1 and CDR2 sequences are MNHEY and SMNVEV (reference sequence). V was trimmed by 3 bases and J by 1 base, leaving 9 bases between them. The CDR3 has 14 residues. The CDR3 DNA reads TGTGCCAGCAGTTTGAATGGGCCCCAAGAGACCCAGTACTTC. This gives the protein CASSLNGPQETQYF.

This clone was seen more than once but under ten times. This chain links TRBV27 with TRBJ2-7, with unresolved D. This CDR3 is built from 14 residues. V lost 3 bases and J 1 base, leaving 10 bases between the germline ends. Germline V CDR1 and CDR2: MNHEY, SMNVEV (reference sequence). The CDR3 bases are TGTGCCAGCAGTTTTACAGTCGGATCCTACGAGCAGTACTTC. It codes for CASSFTVGSYEQYF.

The sample holds one count of this clone. The genes are TRBV7-9 and TRBJ2-7, with 10 positions matching TRBD2. Trimming took 8 bases from V and 6 from J; bases not matched to a gene: 10. CDR1 is SEHNR and CDR2 is FQNEAQ in the germline V gene (reference sequence). The CDR3 is 14 amino acids. As DNA, the CDR3 is TGTGCCAGCGCGGCTAGCGGGAGTAAGGGCGAGCAGTACTTC. Protein product: CASAASGSKGEQYF.

The rearrangement links TRBV2 to TRBJ1-1; 10 nucleotides align to TRBD1. The V gene's germline CDR1 is SNHLY and CDR2 FYNNEI. The V and J ends lost 8 bases and 3 bases, in that order; junction bases with no gene match: 6. The CDR3 has 14 residues. The CDR3 region is CASLWTGGDTEAFF. The CDR3 bases are TGTGCCAGCCTATGGACAGGGGGGGACACTGAAGCTTTCTTT.

J is TRBJ2-7 and V is TRBV5-1, with a tentative D call TRBD2 (5 bases). The V and J ends lost 4 bases and 3 bases respectively, with 20 bases between them. This CDR3 has 16 amino acids. From germline, CDR1 is SGHRS and CDR2 YFSETQ. The CDR3 spells CASSPNVRERLYEQYF. CDR3 nucleotides: TGCGCCAGCAGCCCCAACGTTAGGGAGCGCCTCTACGAGCAGTACTTC.

The chain is built from TRBV19 and TRBJ1-2; 8 bases match TRBD1. Germline loops: CDR1 LNHDA, CDR2 SQIVND (reference sequence). This CDR3 has 14 amino acids. Trimming took 3 bases from V and 3 from J; bases not matched to a gene: 3. CDR3: CASSIDRGYYGYTF. The CDR3 nucleotides read TGTGCCAGTAGTATCGACAGGGGTTACTATGGCTACACCTTC.

The count of this clone is one. This chain connects TRBV4-2 to TRBJ2-1; TRBD2 agrees at 14 bases. The V gene end was trimmed by 1 base and the J gene end by 4 bases; junction bases not matched to a gene: 6. This CDR3 comprises 18 residues. The germline V gene encodes CDR1 LGHNA and CDR2 YNFKEQ. The CDR3, as DNA: TGTGCCAGCAGCCAAGTCGGACTAGCGGGAGGAACGTACAATGAGCAGTTCTTC. This encodes CASSQVGLAGGTYNEQFF.

CDR3 protein: CASSVQGARGYTF. The CDR3 nucleotides are TGTGCCAGCAGCGTTCAGGGGGCGCGAGGCTACACCTTC. The rearrangement links TRBV7-6 to TRBJ1-2, with TRBD1 matching 8 bases. The germline CDR1 and CDR2 sequences are SGHVS and FNYEAQ. V dropped 5 bases and J dropped 8; count of bases not matched to a gene: 7. This CDR3 contains 13 residues.

This clone was recorded a few times. This chain connects TRBV27 to TRBJ2-5; D not resolved. The CDR3 consists of 13 residues. The V gene's germline CDR1 is MNHEY and CDR2 SMNVEV (reference sequence). V lost 8 bases and J 3 bases, leaving 13 bases between the germline ends. Written as DNA, the CDR3 is TGTGCCAGCTGTCGGCGGTTAGAAGAGACCCAGTACTTC. Its protein is CASCRRLEETQYF.

This clone was picked up a small number of times. The chain recombines TRBV4-1 with TRBJ2-4, with 8 bases fitting TRBD2. Germline V gene lookup returns CDR1 MGHRA and CDR2 YSYEKL. J lost 4 bases, V lost 4 bases, and 9 bases had no gene match. The CDR3 loop spans 16 amino acids. The CDR3 DNA sequence: TGCGCCAGCAGCCTCTTTAGCGGGACTAGTAAAAACATTCAGTACTTC. It codes for CASSLFSGTSKNIQYF.

The V call is TRBV5-1, the J call TRBJ1-2; possible D gene TRBD1, 6 bases. Trimming left V 3 bases short and J 0 bases short, with 15 bases between. CDR3 length equals 16 residues. Germline values: CDR1 SGHRS, CDR2 YFSETQ. In DNA, the CDR3 is TGCGCCAGCAGCTCAGACCCGACAGGACCTAACTATGGCTACACCTTC. As protein: CASSSDPTGPNYGYTF.

The genes are TRBV7-9 and TRBJ2-7; 7 bases align to TRBD2. The CDR3 is 13 residues long. The junction had 10 bases not matched to a gene; V was cut back by 8 bases and J by 6 bases. Germline assignment: CDR1 SEHNR and CDR2 FQNEAQ (reference sequence). DNA of the CDR3: TGTGCCAGCGGTGGGGAGGGACCCCTCGAGCAGTACTTC. Amino acid sequence: CASGGEGPLEQYF.

The chain has TRBV19 and TRBJ1-6; D gene ambiguous. Germline values: CDR1 LNHDA, CDR2 SQIVND (reference sequence). Trimming shortened V by 3 bases and J by 8 bases, and 5 bases separated the two germline ends. CDR3 length: 12 amino acids. The CDR3, as DNA: TGTGCCAGTAGTATGAGGGATTCACCCCTCCACTTT. It yields the protein CASSMRDSPLHF.

The chain has TRBV27 and TRBJ1-4; D is perhaps TRBD1 (5 bases). Germline V lookup: CDR1 MNHEY, CDR2 SMNVEV (reference sequence). V dropped 3 bases and J dropped 2 bases, with 13 bases sitting between them. CDR3 length: 16 residues. For the CDR3, the DNA is TGTGCCAGCAGTTTTAACCAGGGTGGGACTAATGAAAAACTGTTTTTT. Its protein product is CASSFNQGGTNEKLFF.

In its sample, this clone was seen a few times. J is TRBJ2-7 and V is TRBV9; 8 nucleotides line up with TRBD1. This CDR3 comprises 15 residues. Germline V gene lookup returns CDR1 SGDLS and CDR2 YYNGEE. V was pared by 0 bases and J by 0 bases, with 2 bases of the junction left unmatched. This chain's CDR3 is CASSVGQGPSYEQYF. The CDR3 bases are TGTGCCAGCAGCGTAGGACAGGGGCCCTCCTACGAGCAGTACTTC.

This chain joins TRBV4-1 and TRBJ2-2; unclear D gene. CDR1 MGHRA and CDR2 YSYEKL come from the germline V gene. V gave up 2 bases and J gave up 0 bases, with 7 bases separating them. This CDR3 comprises 15 residues. For the CDR3, the DNA is TGCGCCAGCAGCCAAACGCCGGCGAACACCGGGGAGCTGTTTTTT. Amino acid sequence: CASSQTPANTGELFF.

The chain is built from TRBV29-1 and TRBJ2-7; TRBD1 is a possible D gene (6 bases). CDR1 is SQVTM, CDR2 ANQGSEA, per germline. CDR3 length: 11 amino acids. Trimming shortened V by 4 bases and J by 5 bases, and 9 bases separated the two germline ends. The CDR3 DNA follows: TGCAGCGTTGGGGACACTAACGAGCAGTACTTC. Encoded protein: CSVGDTNEQYF.

The CDR3, as DNA: TGTGCCAGCAGTTTACCCGTCCTCATCGGGGGCTACACCTTC. This encodes CASSLPVLIGGYTF. This rearrangement joins TRBV28 to TRBJ1-2; no reliable D call. V lost 2 bases and J lost 8, with 15 bases in between. Germline CDR1 and CDR2: MDHEN and SYDVKM. The CDR3 totals 14 residues.

J is TRBJ2-1 and V is TRBV6-1; a possible D gene is TRBD1 (6 bases). V gave up 2 bases and J gave up 7 bases, with 18 bases separating them. The CDR3 has 16 amino acids. Per the germline V gene, CDR1 is MNHNS and CDR2 is SASEGT. The CDR3 loop reads CASSEKFVGAWNEQFF. DNA for the CDR3: TGTGCCAGCAGTGAAAAATTTGTGGGGGCTTGGAATGAGCAGTTCTTC.

This rearrangement joins TRBV5-1 to TRBJ1-1, with D possibly being TRBD1 (5 bases). The V end was cut by 7 bases, the J end by 5 bases, with 15 bases between. This CDR3 spans 13 amino acids. Germline V gives CDR1 SGHRS, CDR2 YFSETQ. The CDR3 sequence is CASFGTRGTEAFF. CDR3 coding DNA: TGCGCCAGCTTTGGGACTCGCGGTACTGAAGCTTTCTTT.